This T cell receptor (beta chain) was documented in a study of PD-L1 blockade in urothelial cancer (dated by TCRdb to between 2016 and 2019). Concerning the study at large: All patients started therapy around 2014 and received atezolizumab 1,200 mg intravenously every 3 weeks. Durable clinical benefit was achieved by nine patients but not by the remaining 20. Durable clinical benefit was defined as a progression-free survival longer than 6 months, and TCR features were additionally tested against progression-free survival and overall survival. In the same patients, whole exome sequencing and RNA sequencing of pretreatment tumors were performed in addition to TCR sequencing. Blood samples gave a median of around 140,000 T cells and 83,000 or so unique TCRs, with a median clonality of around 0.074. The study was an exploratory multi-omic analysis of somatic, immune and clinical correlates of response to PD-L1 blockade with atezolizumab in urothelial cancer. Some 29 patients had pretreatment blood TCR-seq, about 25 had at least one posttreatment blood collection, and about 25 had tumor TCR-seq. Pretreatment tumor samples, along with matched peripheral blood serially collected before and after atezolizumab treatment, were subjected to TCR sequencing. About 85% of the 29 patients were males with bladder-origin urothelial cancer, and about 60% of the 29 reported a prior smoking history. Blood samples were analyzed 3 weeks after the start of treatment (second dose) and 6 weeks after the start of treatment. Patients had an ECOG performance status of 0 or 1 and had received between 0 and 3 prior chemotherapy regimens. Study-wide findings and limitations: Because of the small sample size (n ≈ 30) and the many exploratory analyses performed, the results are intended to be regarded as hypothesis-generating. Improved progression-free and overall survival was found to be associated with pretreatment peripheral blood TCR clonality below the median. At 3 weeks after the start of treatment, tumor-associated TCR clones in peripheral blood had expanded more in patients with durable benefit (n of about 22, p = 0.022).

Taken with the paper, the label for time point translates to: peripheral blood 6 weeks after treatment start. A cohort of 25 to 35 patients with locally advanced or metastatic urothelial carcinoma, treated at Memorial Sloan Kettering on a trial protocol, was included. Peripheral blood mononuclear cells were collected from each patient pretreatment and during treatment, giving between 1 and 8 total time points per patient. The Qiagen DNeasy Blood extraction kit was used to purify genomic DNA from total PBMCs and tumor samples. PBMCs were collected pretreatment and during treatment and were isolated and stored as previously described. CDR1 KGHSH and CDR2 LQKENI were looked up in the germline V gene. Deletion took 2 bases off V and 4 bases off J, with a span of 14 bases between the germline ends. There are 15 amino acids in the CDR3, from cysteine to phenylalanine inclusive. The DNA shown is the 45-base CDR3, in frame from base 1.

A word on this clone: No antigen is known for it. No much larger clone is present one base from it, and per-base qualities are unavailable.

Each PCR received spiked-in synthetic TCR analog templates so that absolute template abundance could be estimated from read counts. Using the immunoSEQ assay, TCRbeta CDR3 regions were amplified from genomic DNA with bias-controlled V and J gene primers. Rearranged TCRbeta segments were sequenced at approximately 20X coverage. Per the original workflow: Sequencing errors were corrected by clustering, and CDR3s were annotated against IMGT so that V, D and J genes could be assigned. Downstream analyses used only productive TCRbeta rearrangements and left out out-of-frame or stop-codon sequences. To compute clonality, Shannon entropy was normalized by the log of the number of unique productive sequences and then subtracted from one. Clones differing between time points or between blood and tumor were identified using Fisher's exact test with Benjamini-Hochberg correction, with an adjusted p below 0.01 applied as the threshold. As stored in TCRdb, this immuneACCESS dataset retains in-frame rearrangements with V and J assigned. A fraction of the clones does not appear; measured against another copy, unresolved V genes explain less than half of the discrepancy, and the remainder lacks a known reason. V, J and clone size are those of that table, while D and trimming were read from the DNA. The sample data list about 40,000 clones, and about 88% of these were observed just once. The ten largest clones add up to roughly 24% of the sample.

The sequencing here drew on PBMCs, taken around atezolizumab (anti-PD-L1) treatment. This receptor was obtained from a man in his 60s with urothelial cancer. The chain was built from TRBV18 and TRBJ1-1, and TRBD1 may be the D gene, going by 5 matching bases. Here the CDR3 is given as CASSPIEGRGTEAFF. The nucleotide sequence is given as TGTGCCAGCTCACCAATCGAGGGGCGGGGCACTGAAGCTTTCTTT.